These 23 T cell receptor beta chains were all obtained from the same sample, sequenced in a study of blood T cell repertoires in COVID-19. Produced via immunoSEQ multiplex PCR; TCRdb's table is partial and in-frame only. The sample lists about 200,000 clones, 65% to 85% seen once, with approximately 7.9% in the top ten. The specimen sequenced was PBMCs or T cells enriched from blood (not recorded which). These receptor sequences come from a man aged 40-49 years who had recovered from COVID-19.

The rearrangement uses TRBV5-4 and TRBJ2-7; D is uncertain. The CDR3 length is 11 residues. Trimming took off 0 bases at V and 6 bases at J, with 4 bases between the two ends. Germline assignment: CDR1 SGHNT and CDR2 YYREEE (reference sequence). CDR3 in amino acids: CASSLAGEQYF. The CDR3 bases are TGTGCCAGCAGCTTGGCGGGCGAGCAGTACTTC.

The chain is built from TRBV27 and TRBJ1-2; 8 positions match TRBD1. Per germline, CDR1 MNHEY and CDR2 SMNVEV (reference sequence). This CDR3 is 16 amino acids long. The ends lost 4 bases at V and 0 bases at J; junction bases unmatched: 7. The CDR3, as DNA: TGTGCCAGCAGTTCGGACAGGGACCATACTAACTATGGCTACACCTTC. Its protein is CASSSDRDHTNYGYTF.

This clone was seen just once. The chain has TRBV5-1 and TRBJ1-5; D unresolved. Trimming removed 0 bases at V and 6 bases at J, with 10 bases between. The CDR3 runs 14 residues. Germline CDR1 is SGHRS and CDR2 is YFSETQ. CDR3 nucleotide sequence: TGCGCCAGCAGCTTGGACGAGGCGGGTCAGCCCCAGCATTTT. This encodes CASSLDEAGQPQHF.

The chain uses TRBV4-2 and TRBJ1-3, with a tentative D call TRBD1 (5 bases). From germline, CDR1 is LGHNA and CDR2 YNFKEQ. CDR3 length: 17 amino acids. Trimming took 1 base from V and 0 from J, leaving 13 bases between them. The CDR3 DNA reads as TGTGCCAGCAGCCAAGCACACAGGACGAGCTCTGGAAACACCATATATTTT. It translates to CASSQAHRTSSGNTIYF.

V gene TRBV5-6 combines with J gene TRBJ1-1; 7 bases are shared with TRBD1. After removal of 6 bases from V and 1 base from J, the junction contained 21 bases not matched to a gene. The CDR3 runs 19 residues. Germline V gene sequence: CDR1 SGHDT, CDR2 YYEEEE. In nucleotides, the CDR3 is TGTGCCAGCACCCCTTTGCTTAGGGGGCCGAAGGGGGCGAACACTGAAGCTTTCTTT. Translated, it gives CASTPLLRGPKGANTEAFF.

V is TRBV11-2 and J is TRBJ1-1, with 10 bases lining up with TRBD1. The junction had 8 bases not matched to a gene; V was cut back by 3 bases and J by 4 bases. The CDR3 consists of 16 residues. Germline V CDR1 and CDR2: SGHAT, FQNNGV. This CDR3 is CASSLGQGYLVTEAFF. The CDR3, as DNA: TGTGCCAGCAGCTTGGGACAGGGGTATCTTGTCACTGAAGCTTTCTTT.

V and J are TRBV9 and TRBJ2-2; D gene unclear. This CDR3 is 13 amino acids long. In germline, CDR1 is SGDLS, CDR2 YYNGEE. With 3 bases removed from V and 0 bases from J, the gap between germline ends came to 3 bases. CDR3: CASSGTNTGELFF. DNA of the CDR3: TGTGCCAGCAGCGGTACGAACACCGGGGAGCTGTTTTTT.

This clone occurred once. The chain carries TRBV7-2 and TRBJ1-2; D remains ambiguous. Germline loops: CDR1 SGHTA, CDR2 FQGNSA. This CDR3 contains 15 residues. With 1 base removed from V and 5 bases from J, the gap between germline ends came to 14 bases. CDR3 in amino acids: CASSLDFRERYGYTF. The CDR3 DNA sequence: TGTGCCAGCAGCTTAGATTTTCGGGAGCGATATGGCTACACCTTC.

The J gene is TRBJ2-7, the V gene TRBV3-1 (or the pseudogene TRBV3-2), with 9 bases that match TRBD2. The V gene end was trimmed by 4 bases and the J gene end by 0 bases; junction bases not matched to a gene: 7. The CDR3 is 16 residues long. Germline lookup yields CDR1 LGHDT and CDR2 YNNKEL (reference sequence). The CDR3 reads CASSRGRLADSYEQYF. CDR3 nucleotides: TGTGCCAGCAGCCGGGGCCGACTAGCGGACTCCTACGAGCAGTACTTC.

The chain uses TRBV30 and TRBJ2-7; D possibly corresponds to TRBD2 (6 bases). The V gene's germline CDR1 is GTSNPN and CDR2 SVGIG (reference sequence). V was trimmed by 5 bases and J by 1 base, leaving 18 bases between them. The CDR3 runs to 15 residues. CDR3 loop: CAWSTWRGLSYEQYF. The CDR3 DNA is TGTGCCTGGTCTACGTGGAGGGGCTTGTCCTACGAGCAGTACTTC.

Details on this clone: Within the sample, other DNA sequences also encode this same CDR3. The chain has TRBV6-5 and TRBJ1-1; 10 nucleotides line up with TRBD1. Germline V CDR1 and CDR2: MNHEY, SVGAGI. The CDR3 totals 15 residues. The V gene end was trimmed by 5 bases and the J gene end by 1 base; junction bases not matched to a gene: 4. The chain's CDR3 is CASSPRDRGNTEAFF. Written as DNA, the CDR3 is TGTGCCAGCAGTCCCCGGGACAGGGGGAACACTGAAGCTTTCTTT.

This chain connects TRBV28 to TRBJ2-7; unclear D gene. Trimming cost V 4 bases and J 5 bases, with 18 bases left between them. The CDR3 consists of 15 residues. The germline V gene has CDR1 MDHEN and CDR2 SYDVKM. In nucleotides, the CDR3 is TGTGCCAGCAGTTCCACGGTTCTTCGCCCCCACGAGCAGTACTTC. Translating it yields CASSSTVLRPHEQYF.

The chain joins TRBV5-1 to TRBJ1-4; 9 nucleotides match TRBD1. CDR3 size: 15 residues. V dropped 4 bases and J dropped 7; count of bases not matched to a gene: 8. The germline CDR1 and CDR2 sequences are SGHRS and YFSETQ. The CDR3: CASSLRTGEGEKLFF. In nucleotides, the CDR3 is TGCGCCAGCAGCCTCCGGACAGGGGAGGGTGAAAAACTGTTTTTT.

CDR3: CASSFISGGGPYEQYF. CDR3 DNA: TGTGCCAGCAGTTTCATTTCGGGCGGAGGACCCTACGAGCAGTACTTC. This chain connects TRBV28 to TRBJ2-7; weak D call: TRBD2 (5 bases). Trimming stripped 3 bases from V and 2 bases from J, with 17 bases between. Germline lookup yields CDR1 MDHEN and CDR2 SYDVKM. This CDR3 is built from 16 residues.

As for this clone: The junction departs from the called germline gene at one end, perhaps through a read error. The chain carries TRBV10-3 and TRBJ1-3; 10 bases map to TRBD1. The CDR3 is made up of 13 amino acids. CDR1 is ENHRY and CDR2 is SYGVKD in the germline V gene. The chain's CDR3 is CAISDPTGTGATF. The CDR3 coding sequence is TGTGCCATCAGTGACCCCACCGGGACAGGGGCTACTTTT.

The chain is built from TRBV11-1 and TRBJ2-7; weak D call: TRBD1 (5 bases). The CDR3 is 13 amino acids. Trimming cost V 1 base and J 2 bases, with 6 bases left between them. Germline loops: CDR1 SGHAT, CDR2 FQDESV (reference sequence). This CDR3 reads CASSLGQTYEQYF. CDR3 bases: TGTGCCAGCAGCTTAGGACAGACCTACGAGCAGTACTTC.

V gene TRBV9 combines with J gene TRBJ2-1; TRBD2 might be the D (5 bases). V shed 0 bases and J shed 1 base, with 17 bases lying between them. This CDR3 is 18 amino acids long. Germline CDR1 is SGDLS and CDR2 is YYNGEE. This CDR3 reads CASSVDGKFLISYNEQFF. The CDR3 region has the DNA TGTGCCAGCAGCGTAGACGGGAAGTTCTTAATATCCTACAATGAGCAGTTCTTC.

This chain joins TRBV6-5 and TRBJ1-1; D may be TRBD1 (5 bases). The germline V and J ends were trimmed by 10 bases and 3 bases, with 21 bases remaining between them. This CDR3 is 15 amino acids long. CDR1 is MNHEY, CDR2 SVGAGI, per germline. CDR3 protein: CATLSDRPSDTEAFF. The CDR3, as DNA: TGTGCCACCCTAAGCGACAGACCCTCGGACACTGAAGCTTTCTTT.

The chain is built from TRBV16 and TRBJ1-3, with D possibly being TRBD1 (6 bases). V was clipped by 4 bases and J by 1 base, with 17 bases between them. This CDR3 contains 17 residues. Germline V gene data show CDR1 as KGHSY and CDR2 as FQNENV. The CDR3 nucleotides read TGTGCCAGCAGCCTACCAGGGGCTTCCCTTTCTGGAAACACCATATATTTT. Translation: CASSLPGASLSGNTIYF.

V gene TRBV6-1 combines with J gene TRBJ2-3; possibly TRBD1 for D (5 bases). V was pared by 7 bases and J by 2 bases, with 13 bases between. Germline lookup yields CDR1 MNHNS and CDR2 SASEGT. The CDR3 spans 14 residues. In DNA form, the CDR3 reads TGTGCCAGCACCCAGGGTCTATACACAGATACGCAGTATTTT. This encodes CASTQGLYTDTQYF.

The sample holds one count of this clone. This chain connects TRBV19 to TRBJ1-2; 8 bases match TRBD1. With V trimmed by 6 bases and J by 0 bases, 6 bases remained unmatched. In germline, CDR1 is LNHDA, CDR2 SQIVND (reference sequence). The length of the CDR3 is 15 residues. CDR3 protein: CASRHRGAPNYGYTF. CDR3 DNA: TGTGCCAGTAGGCACAGGGGGGCACCTAACTATGGCTACACCTTC.

This chain links TRBV5-1 with TRBJ2-7; 9 bases fit TRBD1. CDR3 size: 14 residues. CDR1 is SGHRS, CDR2 YFSETQ, per germline. V lost 3 bases and J lost 6; bases outside the gene matches: 7. The CDR3 DNA reads TGCGCCAGCAGCTCTCCGGGACAGGGCTCCGAGCAGTACTTC. The encoded protein is CASSSPGQGSEQYF.

The chain carries TRBV2 and TRBJ1-1; possibly TRBD1 for D (6 bases). The CDR3 loop spans 13 amino acids. Germline CDR1 and CDR2: SNHLY and FYNNEI. V was shortened by 11 bases and J by 1 base, with 14 bases between the two germline ends. Here the CDR3 reads CAGGATENTEAFF. CDR3 bases: TGTGCCGGGGGGGCGACAGAGAACACTGAAGCTTTCTTT.